Below, 23 T cell receptor beta chains from the same sample are listed, as sequenced in a study of shared clonotypes between healthy human individuals. CD45RO-negative, CCR7-positively selected cells formed the naive CD8 fraction, excluding terminally differentiated effector memory CD45RA+ cells. The method was immunoSEQ multiplex PCR; TCRdb's version includes in-frame clones alone and lacks a portion of them. In the table there are around 600,000 clones, about 98% of which are singletons. Sequencing was done on a sample of naive CD8+ T cells sorted from blood. The receptors originated from a man in his thirties or forties in good health.

CDR3 protein: CASSQDSNNEQFF. In nucleotides, the CDR3 is TGCGCCAGCAGCCAAGATTCCAACAATGAGCAGTTCTTC. The chain combines TRBV4-3 with TRBJ2-1; D remains ambiguous. Trimming stripped 0 bases from V and 5 bases from J, with 5 bases between. Germline values: CDR1 LGHNA, CDR2 YSLEER. The CDR3 spans 13 residues.

The chain uses TRBV5-1 and TRBJ2-7; 8 positions agree with TRBD2. There are 13 residues in the CDR3. The germline V gene encodes CDR1 SGHRS and CDR2 YFSETQ. The V and J ends lost 6 bases and 4 bases, in that order; junction bases with no gene match: 6. The DNA of the CDR3 is TGCGCCAGCACAGCGGGAGCGGAATACGAGCAGTACTTC. Protein: CASTAGAEYEQYF.

The V gene is TRBV29-1, the J gene TRBJ2-7; unclear D gene. The CDR3 totals 12 residues. CDR1 is SQVTM, CDR2 ANQGSEA, per germline. Deletions cut 7 bases from V and 4 bases from J, with 14 bases between. The CDR3 region is CSATANEYEQYF. In DNA form, the CDR3 reads TGCAGCGCAACAGCGAACGAGTACGAGCAGTACTTC.

V and J are TRBV4-3 and TRBJ1-2; no firm D call. CDR1 LGHNA and CDR2 YSLEER come from the germline V gene. V was clipped by 0 bases and J by 5 bases, with 10 bases between them. The CDR3 contains 14 residues. The CDR3: CASSQELGQYGYTF. The CDR3 DNA reads TGCGCCAGCAGCCAAGAGCTAGGCCAATATGGCTACACCTTC.

This clone was counted a single time. The gene calls are TRBV28 and TRBJ2-2, with 7 bases fitting TRBD1. Germline trimming cut 3 bases from V and 2 bases from J; bases unmatched to any gene: 3. This CDR3 is 15 amino acids long. Germline CDR1 is MDHEN and CDR2 is SYDVKM. The CDR3 DNA reads TGTGCCAGCAGTTTCAGGGGGATTAACACCGGGGAGCTGTTTTTT. Translated: CASSFRGINTGELFF.

The chain carries TRBV27 and TRBJ2-7; TRBD2 is a possible D gene (6 bases). Trimming left V 3 bases short and J 6 bases short, with 21 bases between. CDR3 length: 16 amino acids. Germline V gene data show CDR1 as MNHEY and CDR2 as SMNVEV (reference sequence). CDR3 bases: TGTGCCAGCAGTTTTCGTCGGGGACTGGAGGGGTTCGAGCAGTACTTC. It encodes CASSFRRGLEGFEQYF.

The chain recombines TRBV6-1 with TRBJ2-1, with 11 bases matching TRBD2. The CDR3 totals 15 residues. Germline V gives CDR1 MNHNS, CDR2 SASEGT. V lost 0 bases to trimming and J lost 5 bases; unmatched junction nucleotides: 0. This chain's CDR3 is CASSEAGLADNEQFF. The CDR3 coding sequence is TGTGCCAGCAGTGAAGCGGGACTAGCGGACAATGAGCAGTTCTTC.

The sample holds one count of this clone. This sequence joins TRBV7-8 and TRBJ2-2; D is ambiguous. Germline V lookup: CDR1 SGHVS, CDR2 FQNEAQ. This CDR3 contains 12 residues. V was shortened by 5 bases and J by 7 bases, with 8 bases between the two germline ends. CDR3 DNA: TGTGCCAGCAGCGTTTTTGGCGGGGAGCTGTTTTTT. Translating it yields CASSVFGGELFF.

The V and J genes are TRBV29-1 and TRBJ2-1; 8 bases line up with TRBD2. V trimming: 1 base; J trimming: 8 bases; junction bases outside the gene matches: 10. Germline V CDR1 and CDR2: SQVTM, ANQGSEA. The CDR3 is 15 residues long. The CDR3 spells CSVEGSGLVSDEQFF. CDR3 bases: TGCAGCGTTGAAGGGTCGGGACTAGTCAGCGATGAGCAGTTCTTC.

The chain links TRBV9 to TRBJ2-2; maybe TRBD1 (6 bases). The germline V gene has CDR1 SGDLS and CDR2 YYNGEE. The CDR3 is 12 amino acids. The germline V and J ends were trimmed by 5 bases and 6 bases, with 8 bases remaining between them. Written as DNA, the CDR3 is TGTGCCAGCAGAGCAGGGGCCGGGGAGCTGTTTTTT. It yields the protein CASRAGAGELFF.

The chain carries TRBV27 and TRBJ2-4; D gene unclear. Germline lookup yields CDR1 MNHEY and CDR2 SMNVEV (reference sequence). The CDR3 contains 14 residues. Trimming left V 5 bases short and J 1 base short, with 9 bases between. Here the CDR3 reads CASSLQGAKNIQYF. Here the CDR3 DNA reads TGTGCCAGCAGTCTGCAAGGGGCCAAAAACATTCAGTACTTC.

CDR3 bases: TGCGCCAGCAGTGAGTCGGCAGGCCACGAGCAGTACTTC. Translation: CASSESAGHEQYF. The rearrangement joins TRBV10-1 to TRBJ2-7, with unresolved D. The length of the CDR3 is 13 residues. Trimming cost V 0 bases and J 5 bases, with 8 bases left between them. CDR1 and CDR2 (germline): WNHNN, SYGVQD (reference sequence).

V gene TRBV7-9 combines with J gene TRBJ2-1; D perhaps matches TRBD2 (5 bases). Germline V gene lookup returns CDR1 SEHNR and CDR2 FQNEAQ (reference sequence). The ends were cut back, 6 bases at V and 4 bases at J, with 22 bases in the middle. CDR3 size: 17 residues. CDR3 nucleotide sequence: TGTGCCAGCAGTGTTACCCGAGAGGACTCAGTTTACAATGAGCAGTTCTTC. Its translation is CASSVTREDSVYNEQFF.

This clone was counted a single time. The CDR3: CASSFSYNEQFF. CDR3 sequence (DNA): TGTGCCAGCAGCTTCTCCTACAATGAGCAGTTCTTC. The chain combines TRBV11-3 with TRBJ2-1; D uncertain. The germline gives CDR1 SGHNT, CDR2 YENEEA. There are 12 residues in the CDR3. V shed 3 bases and J shed 0 bases, with 0 bases lying between them. Variable domain in full (rest from reference TRBV11-3 and TRBJ2-1): EAGVVQSPRYKIIEKKQPVAFWCNPISGHNTLYWYLQNLGQGPELLIRYENEEAVDDSQLPKDRFSAERLKGVDSTLKIQPAELGDSAVYLCASSFSYNEQFFGPGTRLTVL.

The count of this clone is one. The chain employs TRBV5-8 and TRBJ1-1; possible D gene TRBD1, 5 bases. The CDR3 is 13 amino acids. V gave up 2 bases and J gave up 10 bases, with 15 bases separating them. Germline loops: CDR1 SGHTS, CDR2 YDEGEE. This CDR3 reads CASSFREIGGAFF. In nucleotides, the CDR3 is TGTGCCAGCAGCTTCAGGGAAATTGGAGGAGCTTTCTTT. Together with reference TRBV5-8 and TRBJ1-1, the CDR3 gives the full variable domain: EAGVTQSPTHLIKTRGQQATLRCSPISGHTSVYWYQQALGLGLQFLLWYDEGEERNRGNFPPRFSGRQFPNYSSELNVNALELEDSALYLCASSFREIGGAFFGQGTRLTVV.

J is TRBJ2-1 and V is TRBV19; D not certain. The CDR3 has 14 amino acids. Germline V lookup: CDR1 LNHDA, CDR2 SQIVND (reference sequence). The ends were cut back, 3 bases at V and 5 bases at J, with 11 bases in the middle. For the CDR3, the DNA is TGTGCCAGTAGTATTATGGCTGGAGACAATGAGCAGTTCTTC. Translated: CASSIMAGDNEQFF.

This chain connects TRBV7-2 to TRBJ2-1, with D possibly TRBD2 on 5 matching bases. Germline V gives CDR1 SGHTA, CDR2 FQGNSA. The CDR3 has 15 amino acids. V was trimmed by 7 bases and J by 3 bases, leaving 16 bases between them. DNA for the CDR3: TGTGCCAGCACCCCCCCGAGGGCCGGCTACAATGAGCAGTTCTTC. Protein sequence: CASTPPRAGYNEQFF.

The J gene is TRBJ2-1, the V gene TRBV7-6, with 14 bases aligning to TRBD2. Germline lookup yields CDR1 SGHVS and CDR2 FNYEAQ. V lost 5 bases and J lost 3; bases outside the gene matches: 6. This CDR3 contains 17 residues. CDR3 amino acids: CASSPGLAGVDYNEQFF. The CDR3 bases are TGTGCCAGCAGCCCGGGACTAGCGGGAGTGGACTACAATGAGCAGTTCTTC.

V gene TRBV28 combines with J gene TRBJ2-1; TRBD2 matches 8 bases. V lost 4 bases and J lost 4; bases outside the gene matches: 6. CDR3 length: 15 amino acids. Germline loops: CDR1 MDHEN, CDR2 SYDVKM. The CDR3 nucleotides are TGTGCCAGCAGTTCCGGACTAGCATATTACAATGAGCAGTTCTTC. As protein: CASSSGLAYYNEQFF.

V usage is TRBV9 and J usage is TRBJ2-1; D may be TRBD2 (6 bases). The V and J ends lost 4 bases and 7 bases respectively, with 12 bases between them. Germline lookup yields CDR1 SGDLS and CDR2 YYNGEE. This CDR3 region has 13 residues. The CDR3 reads CASSQGGGNEQFF. The CDR3 DNA reads as TGTGCCAGCAGCCAGGGCGGAGGGAATGAGCAGTTCTTC.

The chain links TRBV11-2 to TRBJ1-5, with D perhaps TRBD1 (5 bases). The germline gives CDR1 SGHAT, CDR2 FQNNGV. This CDR3 has 14 amino acids. Trimming pared 5 bases from V and 1 base from J, leaving 9 bases between. CDR3 in amino acids: CASSPGDSNQPQHF. CDR3 nucleotide sequence: TGTGCCAGCAGCCCCGGGGACAGCAATCAGCCCCAGCATTTT.

This chain uses TRBV5-1 with TRBJ1-2; 9 positions agree with TRBD1. CDR1 and CDR2 (germline): SGHRS, YFSETQ. V lost 4 bases and J lost 5; bases outside the gene matches: 6. The CDR3 totals 14 residues. The CDR3 sequence: CASSDDRGVYGYTF. CDR3 nucleotides: TGCGCCAGCAGCGACGACAGGGGGGTATATGGCTACACCTTC.

A single count supports this clone. The V call is TRBV25-1, the J call TRBJ2-3, with 12 bases lining up with TRBD2. The CDR3 spans 15 residues. Trimming at V came to 1 base and at J to 6 bases, leaving 2 bases not matched to a gene. Germline V gives CDR1 MGHDK, CDR2 SYGVNS. The CDR3 here is CASSEWTSGVDTQYF. DNA of the CDR3: TGTGCCAGCAGTGAATGGACTAGCGGGGTGGATACGCAGTATTTT.